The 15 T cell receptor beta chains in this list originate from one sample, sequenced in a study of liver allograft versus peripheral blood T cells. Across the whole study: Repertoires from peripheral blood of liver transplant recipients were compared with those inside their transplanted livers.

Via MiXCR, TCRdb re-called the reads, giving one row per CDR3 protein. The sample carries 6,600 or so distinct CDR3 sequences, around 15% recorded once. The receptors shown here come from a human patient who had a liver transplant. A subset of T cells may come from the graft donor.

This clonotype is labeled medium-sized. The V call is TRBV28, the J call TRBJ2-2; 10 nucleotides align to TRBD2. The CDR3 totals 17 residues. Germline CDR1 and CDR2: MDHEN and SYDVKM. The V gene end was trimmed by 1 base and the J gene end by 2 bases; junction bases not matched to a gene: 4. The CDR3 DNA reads TGTGCCAGCAGTTTATTAGCGGGAGGATCTAACACCGGGGAGCTGTTTTTT. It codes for CASSLLAGGSNTGELFF. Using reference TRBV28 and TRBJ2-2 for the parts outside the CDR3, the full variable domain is DVKVTQSSRYLVKRTGEKVFLECVQDMDHENMFWYRQDPGLGLRLIYFSYDVKMKEKGDIPEGYSVSREKKERFSLILESASTNQTSMYLCASSLLAGGSNTGELFFGEGSRLTVL.

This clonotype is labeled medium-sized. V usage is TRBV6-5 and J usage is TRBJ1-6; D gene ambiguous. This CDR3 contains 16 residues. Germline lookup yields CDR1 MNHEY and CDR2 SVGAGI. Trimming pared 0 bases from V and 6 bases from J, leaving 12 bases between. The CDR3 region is CASSYSPPGRNSPLHF. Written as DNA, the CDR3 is TGTGCCAGCAGTTACTCGCCTCCCGGACGTAATTCACCCCTCCACTTT.

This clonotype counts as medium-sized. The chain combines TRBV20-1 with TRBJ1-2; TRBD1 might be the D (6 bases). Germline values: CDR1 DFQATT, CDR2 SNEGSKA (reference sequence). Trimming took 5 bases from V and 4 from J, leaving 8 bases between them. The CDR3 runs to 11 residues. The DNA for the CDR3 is TGCAGTGCTTCACAGGGCTATGGCTACACCTTC. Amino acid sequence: CSASQGYGYTF.

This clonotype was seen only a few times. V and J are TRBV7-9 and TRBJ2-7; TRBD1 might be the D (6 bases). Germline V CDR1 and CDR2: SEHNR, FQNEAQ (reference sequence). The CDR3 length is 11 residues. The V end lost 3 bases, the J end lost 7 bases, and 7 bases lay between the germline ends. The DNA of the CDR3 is TGTGCCAGCAGCTTCGGACAGGAGCAGTACTTC. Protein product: CASSFGQEQYF.

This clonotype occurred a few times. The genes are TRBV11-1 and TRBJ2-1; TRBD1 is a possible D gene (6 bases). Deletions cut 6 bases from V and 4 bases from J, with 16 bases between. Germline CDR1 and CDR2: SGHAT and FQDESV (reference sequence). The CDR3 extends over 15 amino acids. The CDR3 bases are TGTGCCAGCAGACAAACGATAGGACAGTACAATGAGCAGTTCTTC. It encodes CASRQTIGQYNEQFF.

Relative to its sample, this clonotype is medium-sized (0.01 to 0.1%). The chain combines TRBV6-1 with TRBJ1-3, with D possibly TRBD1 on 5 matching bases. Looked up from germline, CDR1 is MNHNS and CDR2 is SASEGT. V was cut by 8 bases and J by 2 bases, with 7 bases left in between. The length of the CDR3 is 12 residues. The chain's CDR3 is CASEGPGNTIYF. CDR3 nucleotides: TGTGCCAGCGAGGGACCTGGAAACACCATATATTTT.

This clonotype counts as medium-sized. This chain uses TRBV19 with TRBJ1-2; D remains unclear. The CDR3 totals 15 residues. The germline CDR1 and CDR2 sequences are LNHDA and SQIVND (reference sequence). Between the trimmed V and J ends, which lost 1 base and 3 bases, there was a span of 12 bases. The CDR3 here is CASSIATWTDYGYTF. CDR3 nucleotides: TGTGCCAGTAGTATAGCTACGTGGACCGACTATGGCTACACCTTC.

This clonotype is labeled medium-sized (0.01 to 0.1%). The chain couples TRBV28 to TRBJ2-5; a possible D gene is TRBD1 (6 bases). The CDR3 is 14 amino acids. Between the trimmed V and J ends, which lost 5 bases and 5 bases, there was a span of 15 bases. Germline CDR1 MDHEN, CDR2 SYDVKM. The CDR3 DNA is TGTGCCAGCAGTCTGGCAGGGGCGGGCGAGACCCAGTACTTC. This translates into CASSLAGAGETQYF. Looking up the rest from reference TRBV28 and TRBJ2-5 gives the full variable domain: DVKVTQSSRYLVKRTGEKVFLECVQDMDHENMFWYRQDPGLGLRLIYFSYDVKMKEKGDIPEGYSVSREKKERFSLILESASTNQTSMYLCASSLAGAGETQYFGPGTRLLVL.

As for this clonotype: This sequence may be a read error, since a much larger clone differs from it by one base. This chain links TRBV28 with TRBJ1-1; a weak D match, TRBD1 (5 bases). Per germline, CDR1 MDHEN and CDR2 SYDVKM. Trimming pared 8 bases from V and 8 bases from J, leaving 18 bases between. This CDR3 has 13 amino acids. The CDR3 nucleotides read TGTGCCAGCGGGGCGACGGGGTGGGCGGAAGCTTTCTTT. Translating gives CASGATGWAEAFF.

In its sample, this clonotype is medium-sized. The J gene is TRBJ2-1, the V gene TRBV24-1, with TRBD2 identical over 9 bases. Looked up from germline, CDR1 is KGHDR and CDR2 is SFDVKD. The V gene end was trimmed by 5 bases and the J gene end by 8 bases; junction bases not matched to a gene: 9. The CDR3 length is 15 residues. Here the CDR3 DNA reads TGTGCCACCAGTGCCCCGGGACTAGCAGGTCATGAGCAGTTCTTC. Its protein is CATSAPGLAGHEQFF.

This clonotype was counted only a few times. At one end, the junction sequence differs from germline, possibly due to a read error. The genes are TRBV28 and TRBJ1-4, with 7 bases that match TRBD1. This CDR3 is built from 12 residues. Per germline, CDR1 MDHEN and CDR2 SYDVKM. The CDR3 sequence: CASSDPRQGIRF. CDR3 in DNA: TGTGCCAGCAGTGACCCCAGACAGGGTATTCGTTTT.

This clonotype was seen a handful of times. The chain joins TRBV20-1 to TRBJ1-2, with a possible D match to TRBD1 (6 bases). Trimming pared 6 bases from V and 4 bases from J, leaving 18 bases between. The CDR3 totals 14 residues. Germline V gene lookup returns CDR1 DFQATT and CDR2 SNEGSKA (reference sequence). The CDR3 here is CSALLGGELYGYTF. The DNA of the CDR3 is TGCAGTGCCCTTCTCGGGGGCGAACTCTATGGCTACACCTTC.

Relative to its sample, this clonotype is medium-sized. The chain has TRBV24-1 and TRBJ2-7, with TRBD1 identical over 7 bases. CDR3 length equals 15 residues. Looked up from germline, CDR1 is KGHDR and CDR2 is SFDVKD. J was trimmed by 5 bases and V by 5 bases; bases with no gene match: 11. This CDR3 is CATSVSGGQRNEQYF. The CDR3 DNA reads TGTGCCACCAGTGTCAGTGGGGGACAGCGCAACGAGCAGTACTTC.

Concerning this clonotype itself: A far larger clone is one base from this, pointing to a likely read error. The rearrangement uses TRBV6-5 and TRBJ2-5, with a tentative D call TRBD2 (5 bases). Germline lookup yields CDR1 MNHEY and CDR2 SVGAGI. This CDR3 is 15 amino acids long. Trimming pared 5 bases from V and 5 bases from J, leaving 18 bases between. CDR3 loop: CASSGLGRGWETQYF. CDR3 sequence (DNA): TGTGCCAGCAGTGGACTGGGAAGAGGATGGGAGACCCAGTACTTC.

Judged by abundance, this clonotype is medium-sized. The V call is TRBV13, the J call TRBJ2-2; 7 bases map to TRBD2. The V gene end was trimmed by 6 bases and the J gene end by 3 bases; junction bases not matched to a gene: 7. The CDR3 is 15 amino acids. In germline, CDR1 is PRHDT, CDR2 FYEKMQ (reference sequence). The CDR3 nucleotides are TGTGCCAGCAGTCGGACTAGTGGGGACACCGGGGAGCTGTTTTTT. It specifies CASSRTSGDTGELFF.